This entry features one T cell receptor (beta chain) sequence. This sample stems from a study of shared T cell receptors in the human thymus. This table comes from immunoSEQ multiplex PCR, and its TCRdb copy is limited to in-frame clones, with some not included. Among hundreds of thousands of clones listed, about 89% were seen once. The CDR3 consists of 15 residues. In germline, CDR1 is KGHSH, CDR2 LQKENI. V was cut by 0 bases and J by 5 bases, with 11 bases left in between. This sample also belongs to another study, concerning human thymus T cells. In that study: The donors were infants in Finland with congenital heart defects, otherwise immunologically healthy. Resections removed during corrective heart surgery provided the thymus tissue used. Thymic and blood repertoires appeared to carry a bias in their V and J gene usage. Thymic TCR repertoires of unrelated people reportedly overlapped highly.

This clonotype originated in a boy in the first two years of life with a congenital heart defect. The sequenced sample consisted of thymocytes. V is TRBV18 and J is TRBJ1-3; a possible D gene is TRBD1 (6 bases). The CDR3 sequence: CASSPPSGVRNTIYF. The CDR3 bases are TGTGCCAGCTCACCACCGTCAGGGGTGAGAAACACCATATATTTT.